The 17 T cell receptor beta chains presented below share a single source sample, sequenced in a study of blood T cell repertoires in COVID-19. Profiling relied on immunoSEQ multiplex PCR, and the TCRdb table lists in-frame clones only, not all of them. The table records roughly 40,000 clones, almost 85% of them present only once. Sequenced sample: peripheral blood. These receptors all stem from a human donor in a cohort sampled during active COVID-19.

The chain recombines TRBV19 with TRBJ1-2; TRBD1 agrees at 7 bases. The CDR3 contains 15 residues. Germline assignment: CDR1 LNHDA and CDR2 SQIVND (reference sequence). V lost 4 bases to trimming and J lost 4 bases; unmatched junction nucleotides: 9. The CDR3 sequence: CASSKETGARYGYTF. As DNA, the CDR3 is TGTGCCAGTAGTAAGGAAACAGGGGCTCGCTATGGCTACACCTTC.

The chain combines TRBV29-1 with TRBJ2-6; 10 nucleotides align to TRBD1. V shed 6 bases, J shed 0 bases, and the junction held 2 bases outside the gene matches. The germline CDR1 and CDR2 sequences are SQVTM and ANQGSEA. The CDR3 consists of 15 residues. The CDR3 nucleotides read TGCAGCGTCCGACAGGGGGCCTCTGGGGCCAACGTCCTGACTTTC. Protein product: CSVRQGASGANVLTF.

By sample fraction, this clone is large. The chain uses TRBV19 and TRBJ1-1; D is perhaps TRBD1 (5 bases). The V and J ends lost 5 bases and 5 bases respectively, with 18 bases between them. The CDR3 runs 15 residues. In germline, CDR1 is LNHDA, CDR2 SQIVND (reference sequence). The CDR3 bases are TGTGCCAGTAGTCCGTGGGGAGGGGTTGTTACTGAAGCTTTCTTT. Translation: CASSPWGGVVTEAFF.

V usage is TRBV5-6 and J usage is TRBJ1-1; D uncertain. Germline lookup yields CDR1 SGHDT and CDR2 YYEEEE. The CDR3 length is 17 residues. The germline V and J ends were trimmed by 5 bases and 1 base, with 21 bases remaining between them. CDR3 DNA sequence: TGTGCCAGCAGTCTGATCCAGGTGACGGGGAGGAACACTGAAGCTTTCTTT. It codes for CASSLIQVTGRNTEAFF.

This clone has a single count. The chain combines TRBV4-1 with TRBJ2-7; 12 bases agree with TRBD1. Germline assignment: CDR1 MGHRA and CDR2 YSYEKL. The CDR3 is 15 residues long. Trimming took 1 base from V and 5 from J; bases not matched to a gene: 3. The CDR3 coding sequence is TGCGCCAGCAGCCAAGTGGGACAGGGGGCTAACGAGCAGTACTTC. It specifies CASSQVGQGANEQYF.

Only a few counts were recorded for this clone. V gene TRBV4-1 combines with J gene TRBJ1-4; no definite D call. The CDR3 consists of 15 residues. V dropped 3 bases and J dropped 8 bases, with 16 bases sitting between them. CDR1 and CDR2 from the germline V gene are MGHRA and YSYEKL. The CDR3, as DNA: TGCGCCAGCAGCCATGAGACCGGGAGAAAGGAAAAACTGTTTTTT. Its translation is CASSHETGRKEKLFF.

This clone was counted once. The chain employs TRBV27 and TRBJ1-5; TRBD1 matches 10 bases. CDR3 size: 17 residues. V was pared by 1 base and J by 5 bases, with 8 bases of the junction left unmatched. Per the germline V gene, CDR1 is MNHEY and CDR2 is SMNVEV (reference sequence). In DNA, the CDR3 is TGTGCCAGCAGTTTATTGGCCGGGACAGGGGTCGATCAGCCCCAGCATTTT. Translating it yields CASSLLAGTGVDQPQHF.

V and J are TRBV4-1 and TRBJ1-4, with 10 nucleotides matching TRBD1. CDR1 is MGHRA, CDR2 YSYEKL, per germline. The CDR3 is 17 residues long. The V gene end was trimmed by 5 bases and the J gene end by 7 bases; junction bases not matched to a gene: 13. The DNA of the CDR3 is TGCGCCAGCAGCTACCCGGGACAGGGGACCACGAGTGAAAAACTGTTTTTT. This codes for CASSYPGQGTTSEKLFF.

This clone turned up a few times. The chain recombines TRBV6-2 or TRBV6-3 with TRBJ2-3, with 7 bases aligning to TRBD1. Germline values: CDR1 MNHEY, CDR2 SVGEGT. The V segment lost 2 bases and the J segment 4 bases; nucleotides outside the gene matches: 12. This CDR3 has 17 residues. The CDR3 loop reads CASSYGQTGFYADTQYF. The CDR3 DNA sequence: TGTGCCAGCAGTTACGGGCAGACAGGGTTTTATGCAGATACGCAGTATTTT.

This clone has just a few counts. The rearrangement uses TRBV5-1 and TRBJ2-5; 7 nucleotides line up with TRBD1. In germline, CDR1 is SGHRS, CDR2 YFSETQ. Trimming cost V 6 bases and J 2 bases; bases outside gene matches: 4. The CDR3 loop spans 13 amino acids. Here the CDR3 DNA reads TGCGCCAGCACCCGACAGGGACAAGAGACCCAGTACTTC. This gives the protein CASTRQGQETQYF.

J is TRBJ2-1 and V is TRBV6-6; 7 nucleotides line up with TRBD1. Trimming at V came to 5 bases and at J to 10 bases, leaving 11 bases not matched to a gene. The V gene's germline CDR1 is MNHNY and CDR2 SVGAGI (reference sequence). CDR3 length equals 14 residues. This CDR3 reads CASSPQTGLWEQFF. CDR3 bases: TGTGCCAGCAGTCCGCAGACAGGGTTGTGGGAGCAGTTCTTC.

This clone was detected a few times. This chain links TRBV6-5 with TRBJ1-2; 7 bases fit TRBD1. Germline V gene data show CDR1 as MNHEY and CDR2 as SVGAGI. This CDR3 comprises 14 residues. V shed 6 bases, J shed 5 bases, and the junction held 9 bases outside the gene matches. This chain's CDR3 is CASSRDRQIYGYTF. The DNA of the CDR3 is TGTGCCAGCAGCAGGGACAGACAAATTTATGGCTACACCTTC.

CDR3 region: CASSVDRGPTDTQYF. The DNA of the CDR3 is TGTGCCAGCAGCGTAGATAGGGGCCCGACAGATACGCAGTATTTT. V usage is TRBV9 and J usage is TRBJ2-3, with D perhaps TRBD1 (5 bases). CDR3 length: 15 amino acids. CDR1 is SGDLS, CDR2 YYNGEE, per germline. Deletions cut 0 bases from V and 3 bases from J, with 11 bases between.

The chain has TRBV6-5 and TRBJ1-6; TRBD1 aligns across 9 bases. Per germline, CDR1 MNHEY and CDR2 SVGAGI. This CDR3 spans 14 amino acids. J was trimmed by 10 bases and V by 6 bases; bases with no gene match: 7. CDR3 loop: CASRRDRVNSPLHF. DNA for the CDR3: TGTGCCAGCAGACGGGACAGGGTCAACTCACCCCTCCACTTT.

The chain has TRBV5-1 and TRBJ2-1, with D possibly TRBD1 on 6 matching bases. This CDR3 spans 13 amino acids. V lost 0 bases and J 12 bases, leaving 13 bases between the germline ends. The germline V gene encodes CDR1 SGHRS and CDR2 YFSETQ. The CDR3 DNA is TGCGCCAGCAGCTTGGTGGGGACCAGGGGGCAGTTCTTC. Encoded protein: CASSLVGTRGQFF.

The V and J genes are TRBV9 and TRBJ2-1; TRBD1 matches 10 bases. The V and J ends lost 0 bases and 2 bases, in that order; junction bases with no gene match: 2. This CDR3 has 16 residues. Germline V gene data show CDR1 as SGDLS and CDR2 as YYNGEE. CDR3 residues: CASSVGQGATYNEQFF. In DNA form, the CDR3 reads TGTGCCAGCAGCGTAGGACAGGGGGCTACCTACAATGAGCAGTTCTTC.

The rearrangement joins TRBV6-5 to TRBJ2-7; D uncertain. The V gene lost 8 bases and the J gene lost 2 bases, with 10 bases spanning the gap. Germline lookup yields CDR1 MNHEY and CDR2 SVGAGI. This CDR3 comprises 12 residues. In DNA form, the CDR3 reads TGTGCCAGCGCGACACCTACCTACGAGCAGTACTTC. This encodes CASATPTYEQYF.